This T cell receptor (beta chain) is drawn from a study of metastatic and nonmetastatic thyroid tumors. Study at large: From malignant and benign thyroid patients, repertoires in blood and in tumor or nodule tissue were compared.

This clone was seen a few times. The germline gene is not matched at one end of the junction; a read error may be the cause. None of the patients had undergone any treatment ahead of thyroid surgery. TCRdb re-processed the PCR reads through MiXCR. The sample carries some 23,000 clones, 20% to 25% recorded once. CDR3 length equals 13 residues. Germline CDR1 and CDR2: MNHNS and SASEGT. Sequencing used adjacent normal tissue. The sequence derives from a female donor with papillary thyroid cancer or a benign thyroid nodule (not recorded which). Some clones in this sample may be carry-over from other donors' samples. The chain is built from TRBV6-1 and TRBJ2-7; D uncertain. Here the CDR3 DNA reads TGTGCCATCAGTTGGGTACAGTCCTACGAGCAGTACTTC. It codes for CAISWVQSYEQYF.